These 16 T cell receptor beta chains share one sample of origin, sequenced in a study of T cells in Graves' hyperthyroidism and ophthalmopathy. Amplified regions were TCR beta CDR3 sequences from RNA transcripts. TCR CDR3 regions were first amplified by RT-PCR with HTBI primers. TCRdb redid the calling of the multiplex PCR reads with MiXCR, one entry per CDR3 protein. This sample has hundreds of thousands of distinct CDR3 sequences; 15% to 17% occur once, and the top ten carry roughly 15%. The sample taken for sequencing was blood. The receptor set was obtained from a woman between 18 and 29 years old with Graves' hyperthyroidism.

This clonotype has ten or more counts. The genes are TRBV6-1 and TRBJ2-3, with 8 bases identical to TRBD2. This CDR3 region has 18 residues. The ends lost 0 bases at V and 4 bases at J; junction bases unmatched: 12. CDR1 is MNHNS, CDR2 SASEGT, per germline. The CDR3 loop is CASSEALQAGVYSDTQYF. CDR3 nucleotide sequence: TGTGCCAGCAGTGAAGCGTTGCAAGCGGGGGTGTATTCAGATACGCAGTATTTT.

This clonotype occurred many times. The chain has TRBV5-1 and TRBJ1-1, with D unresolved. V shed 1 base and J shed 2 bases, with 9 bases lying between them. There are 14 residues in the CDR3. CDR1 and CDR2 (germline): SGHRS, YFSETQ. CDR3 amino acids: CASSLRSVNTEAFF. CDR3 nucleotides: TGCGCCAGCAGCTTGAGGAGTGTTAACACTGAAGCTTTCTTT.

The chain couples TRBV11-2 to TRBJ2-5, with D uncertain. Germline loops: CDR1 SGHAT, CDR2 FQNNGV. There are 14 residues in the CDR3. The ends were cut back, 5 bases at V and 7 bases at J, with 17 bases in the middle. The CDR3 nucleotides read TGTGCCAGCAGCGAGCTCGAGAGGTTTGGGACCCAGTACTTC. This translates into CASSELERFGTQYF.

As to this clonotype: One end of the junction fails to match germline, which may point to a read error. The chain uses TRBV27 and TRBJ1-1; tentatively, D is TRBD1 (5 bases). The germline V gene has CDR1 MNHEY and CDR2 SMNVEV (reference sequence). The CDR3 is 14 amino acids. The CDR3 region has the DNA TGTACCAGCAGTTTATCGTGGGGGGTGACTGAAGCTTTCTTT. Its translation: CTSSLSWGVTEAFF.

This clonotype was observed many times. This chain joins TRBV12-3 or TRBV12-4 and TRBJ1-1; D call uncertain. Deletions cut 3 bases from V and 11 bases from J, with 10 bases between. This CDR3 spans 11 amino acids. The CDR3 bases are TGTGCCAGCAGTTTTGGCCAAAAGGCTTTCTTT. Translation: CASSFGQKAFF.

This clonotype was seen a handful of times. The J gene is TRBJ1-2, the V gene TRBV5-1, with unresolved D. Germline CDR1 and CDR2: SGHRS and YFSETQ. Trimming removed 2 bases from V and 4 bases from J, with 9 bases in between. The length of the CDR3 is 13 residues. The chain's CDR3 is CASSFEVGYGYTF. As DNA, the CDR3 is TGCGCCAGCAGCTTCGAGGTTGGCTATGGCTACACCTTC. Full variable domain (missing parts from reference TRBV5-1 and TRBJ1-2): KAGVTQTPRYLIKTRGQQVTLSCSPISGHRSVSWYQQTPGQGLQFLFEYFSETQRNKGNFPGRFSGRQFSNSRSEMNVSTLELGDSALYLCASSFEVGYGYTFGSGTRLTVV.

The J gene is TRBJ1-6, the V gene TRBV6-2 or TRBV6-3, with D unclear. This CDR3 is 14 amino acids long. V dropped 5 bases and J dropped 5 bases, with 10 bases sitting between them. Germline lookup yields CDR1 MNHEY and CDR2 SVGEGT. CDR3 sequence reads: CASSPRWDNSPLHF. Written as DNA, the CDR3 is TGTGCCAGCAGTCCCCGGTGGGATAATTCACCCCTCCACTTT.

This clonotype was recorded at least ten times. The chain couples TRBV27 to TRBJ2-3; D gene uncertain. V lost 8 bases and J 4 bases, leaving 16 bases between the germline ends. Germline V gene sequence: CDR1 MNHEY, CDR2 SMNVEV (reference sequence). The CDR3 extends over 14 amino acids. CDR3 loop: CASGPHRRSDTQYF. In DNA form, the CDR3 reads TGTGCCAGCGGGCCCCACAGAAGGTCAGATACGCAGTATTTT.

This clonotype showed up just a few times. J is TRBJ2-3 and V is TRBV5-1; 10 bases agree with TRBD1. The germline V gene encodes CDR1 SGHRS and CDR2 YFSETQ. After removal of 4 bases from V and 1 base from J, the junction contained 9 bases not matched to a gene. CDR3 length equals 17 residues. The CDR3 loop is CASSRTGGWFGTDTQYF. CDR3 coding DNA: TGCGCCAGCAGCCGGACAGGGGGTTGGTTTGGCACAGATACGCAGTATTTT.

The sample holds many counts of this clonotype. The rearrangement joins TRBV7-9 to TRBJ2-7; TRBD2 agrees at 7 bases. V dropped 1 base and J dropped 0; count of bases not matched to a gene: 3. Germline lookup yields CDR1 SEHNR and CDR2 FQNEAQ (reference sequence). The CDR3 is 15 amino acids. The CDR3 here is CASSLVSGRSYEQYF. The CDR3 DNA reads TGTGCCAGCAGCTTAGTTAGCGGGCGCTCCTACGAGCAGTACTTC.

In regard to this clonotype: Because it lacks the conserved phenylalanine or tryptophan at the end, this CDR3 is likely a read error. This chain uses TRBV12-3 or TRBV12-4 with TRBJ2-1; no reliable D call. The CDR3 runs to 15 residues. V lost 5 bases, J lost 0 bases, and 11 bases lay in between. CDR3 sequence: CASSATPSSYNEQFL. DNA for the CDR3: TGTGCCAGCAGTGCAACTCCGAGCTCCTACAATGAGCAGTTCCTC.

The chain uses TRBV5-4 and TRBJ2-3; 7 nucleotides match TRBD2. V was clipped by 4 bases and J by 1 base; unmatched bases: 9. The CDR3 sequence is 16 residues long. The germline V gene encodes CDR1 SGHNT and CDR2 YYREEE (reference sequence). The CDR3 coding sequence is TGTGCCAGCAGCCGCCCCCCCCGGGGGGGCACAGATACGCAGTATTTT. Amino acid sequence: CASSRPPRGGTDTQYF.

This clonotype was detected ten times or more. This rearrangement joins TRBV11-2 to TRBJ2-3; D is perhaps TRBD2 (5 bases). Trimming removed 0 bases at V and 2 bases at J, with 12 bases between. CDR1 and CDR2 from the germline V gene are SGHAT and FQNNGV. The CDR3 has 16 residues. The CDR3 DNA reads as TGTGCCAGCAGCTTAGATGTCGCGGGCATCACAGATACGCAGTATTTT. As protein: CASSLDVAGITDTQYF.

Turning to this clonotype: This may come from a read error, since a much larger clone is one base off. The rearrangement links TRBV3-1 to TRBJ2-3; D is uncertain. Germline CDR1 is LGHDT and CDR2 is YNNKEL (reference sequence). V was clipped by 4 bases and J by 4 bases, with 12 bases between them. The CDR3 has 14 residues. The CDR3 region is CASSLRLPSDTQYF. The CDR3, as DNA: TGTGCCAGCAGCCTACGACTGCCCTCAGATACGCAGTATTTT.

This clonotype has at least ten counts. The CDR3 loop is CASSSWEYSNQPQHF. The CDR3 DNA follows: TGTGCCAGCAGTTCATGGGAGTATAGCAATCAGCCCCAGCATTTT. J is TRBJ1-5 and V is TRBV27; D not resolved. There are 15 residues in the CDR3. CDR1 MNHEY and CDR2 SMNVEV come from the germline V gene (reference sequence). V was cut by 4 bases and J by 0 bases, with 10 bases left in between.

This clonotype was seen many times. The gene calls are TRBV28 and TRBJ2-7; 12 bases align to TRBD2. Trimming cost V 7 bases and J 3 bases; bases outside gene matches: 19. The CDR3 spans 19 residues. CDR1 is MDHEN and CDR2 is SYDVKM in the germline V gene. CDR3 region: CASNTRTAQLAGGVYEQYF. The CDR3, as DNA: TGTGCCAGCAATACCCGGACAGCCCAACTAGCGGGAGGAGTCTACGAGCAGTACTTC.